Listed below are T cell receptor beta chains from one sample, sequenced in a study of cytomegalovirus exposure and HLA in healthy donors. TCRdb keeps only in-frame clones here, not all; method: immunoSEQ multiplex PCR. The sample carries about 80,000 clones, approximately 60% recorded once. Specimen: PBMCs. These receptors were taken from a male donor in good health and CMV-seropositive. CDR3s leave out the opening cysteine and the closing phenylalanine or tryptophan. Each record gives: J gene, D gene, V gene, CDR3 protein. D genes are given only for firm matches.

TRBJ1-2 | - | TRBV30 | AWSVPSEIHSAYGYT
TRBJ2-1 | TRBD2 | TRBV5-1 | ASSAGLAVYNEQF
TRBJ2-3 | - | TRBV19 | ASTNTDTQY
TRBJ1-4 | - | TRBV28 | ASEGGADEKLF
TRBJ1-2 | TRBD1 | TRBV11-2 | ASSLDQGDGGYT
TRBJ1-5 | - | TRBV6-1 | ASTFSGNQPQH
TRBJ1-2 | - | TRBV7-9 | ASSLPGYGYT
TRBJ1-5 | TRBD1 | TRBV10-3 | AISETGANQPQH
TRBJ2-7 | TRBD2 | TRBV18 | ASSSSLAGEQY
TRBJ1-5 | - | TRBV19 | ASREEGPANQPQH
TRBJ2-3 | - | TRBV5-1 | ASSQQGQGEDTQY
TRBJ2-2 | - | TRBV10-3 | AINPQGTGELF
TRBJ1-2 | TRBD1 | TRBV15 | ATSSGIFRGQGANYGYT
TRBJ1-5 | - | TRBV19 | ASSIAGGRLQPQH
TRBJ1-1 | - | TRBV5-4 | ASSIDRNTEAF
TRBJ1-3 | - | TRBV10-3 | AISEQGSGNTIY
TRBJ1-5 | TRBD1 | TRBV19 | ASSILTGNSNQPQH
- | TRBD2 | TRBV7-2 | ASSSLARYEQY
TRBJ1-2 | - | TRBV28 | ASSLPPRRDST
TRBJ2-7 | - | TRBV5-4 | ASSARDEQY
TRBJ1-6 | - | TRBV7-2 | ASSLEDTYNSPLH
TRBJ2-1 | TRBD2 | TRBV7-3 | ASSALAGGRYNEQF
TRBJ2-6 | - | TRBV6-4 | ASSEKPLWEAGANVLT
TRBJ1-1 | - | TRBV28 | ASSALPGDEAF
TRBJ1-1 | - | TRBV30 | AWSYRVVPEAF
TRBJ1-3 | - | TRBV7-3 | ASRDSTSGNTIY
TRBJ2-7 | - | TRBV29-1 | SVEDGSEYNEQY
TRBJ2-1 | TRBD2 | TRBV2 | ASSSGGSTYNEQF
TRBJ2-5 | TRBD2 | TRBV7-9 | ASSLGWASGTYREETQY
TRBJ1-2 | TRBD1 | TRBV2 | ASSELTGAGGYT
TRBJ1-1 | - | TRBV7-8 | ASTISGWGTEAF
TRBJ1-5 | - | TRBV28 | ASSSGPSLSNQPQH
TRBJ2-1 | TRBD2 | TRBV19 | ASSILAGVNEQF
TRBJ1-1 | - | TRBV27 | ASSLSGVGTEAF
TRBJ2-5 | TRBD2 | TRBV6-4 | ASPSTSHGLQETQY
TRBJ2-7 | TRBD2 | TRBV27 | ASSWGGSYEQY
TRBJ2-7 | TRBD1 | TRBV28 | ASNVAGTGGFEQY
TRBJ2-7 | - | TRBV29-1 | SVEDGGKGKLYEQY
TRBJ2-2 | - | TRBV19 | ASSIEDTVTGELF
TRBJ2-2 | TRBD1 | TRBV19 | ASSIFSPGTGLSGELF